This T cell receptor beta chain was sequenced for a study of identical twins. V dropped 6 bases and J dropped 3 bases, with 9 bases sitting between them. This CDR3 spans 12 amino acids. The germline V gene encodes CDR1 DFQATT and CDR2 SNEGSKA (reference sequence). TCRdb independently ran MiXCR on the 5' RACE reads; one entry per CDR3 protein. The sample lists some 690,000 distinct CDR3 sequences; over 20% were seen once. These data were also reused for a study on T cells expressing NK-cell markers.

The sequenced sample consisted of PBMCs. The chain employs TRBV20-1 and TRBJ1-5, with a tentative D call TRBD1 (5 bases). This receptor was identified in a woman aged 18-29 years in good health. CDR3 amino acids: CSAGRVNQPQHF. The CDR3 bases are TGCAGTGCGGGACGGGTCAATCAGCCCCAGCATTTT.